This T cell receptor (beta chain) is from a study of T-cell reconstitution after alpha-beta-depleted transplantation in children. Germline V CDR1 and CDR2: SGHRS, YFSETQ. V was clipped by 0 bases and J by 6 bases; unmatched bases: 6. The CDR3 spans 16 residues. Unique molecular identifiers were incorporated when the TCRbeta library was constructed. TCRdb redid the calling of the PCR reads with MiXCR, one entry per CDR3 protein. The sample has hundreds of thousands of distinct CDR3 sequences, approximately 20% seen once; the top ten hold about 3.1%. This clonotype was seen repeatedly, ten times or more.

Sequences were derived from PBMCs from the stem cell graft donor, sampled from the stem cell graft. The source of this sequence is a human donor who donated a stem cell graft to a child with acute lymphoblastic leukemia. The V gene is TRBV5-1, the J gene TRBJ1-1, with 12 nucleotides matching TRBD1. The CDR3 DNA sequence: TGCGCCAGCAGCTTGGCAGGGACAGGGGGCCTCGCTGAAGCTTTCTTT. Amino acid sequence: CASSLAGTGGLAEAFF.